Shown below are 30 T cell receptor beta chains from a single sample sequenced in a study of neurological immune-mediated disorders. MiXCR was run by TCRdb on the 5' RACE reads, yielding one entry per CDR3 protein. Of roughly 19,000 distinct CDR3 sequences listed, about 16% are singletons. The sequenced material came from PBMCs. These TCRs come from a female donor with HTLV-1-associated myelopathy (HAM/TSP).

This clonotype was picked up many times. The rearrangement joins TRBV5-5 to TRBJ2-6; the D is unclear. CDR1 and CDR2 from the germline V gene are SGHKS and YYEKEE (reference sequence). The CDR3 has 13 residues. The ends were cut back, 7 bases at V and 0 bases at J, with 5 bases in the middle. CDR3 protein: CASYSSGANVLTF. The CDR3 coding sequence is TGTGCCAGCTATAGCTCTGGGGCCAACGTCCTGACTTTC.

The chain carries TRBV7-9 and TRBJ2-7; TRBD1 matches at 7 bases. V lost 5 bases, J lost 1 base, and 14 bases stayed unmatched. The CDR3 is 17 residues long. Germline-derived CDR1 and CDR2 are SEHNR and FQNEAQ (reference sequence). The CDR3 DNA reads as TGTGCCAGCAGCCCAGGGGTTTTGGGACAGACTTCCTACGAGCAGTACTTC. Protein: CASSPGVLGQTSYEQYF.

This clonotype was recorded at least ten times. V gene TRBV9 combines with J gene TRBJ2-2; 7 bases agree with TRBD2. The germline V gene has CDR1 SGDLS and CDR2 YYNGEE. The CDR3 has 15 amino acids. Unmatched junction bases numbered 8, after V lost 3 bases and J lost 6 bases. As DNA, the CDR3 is TGTGCCAGCAGCGAACGAGCGGGATCGGCCGGGGAGCTGTTTTTT. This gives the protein CASSERAGSAGELFF. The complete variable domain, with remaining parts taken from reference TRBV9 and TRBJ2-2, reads DSGVTQTPKHLITATGQRVTLRCSPRSGDLSVYWYQQSLDQGLQFLIQYYNGEERAKGNILERFSAQQFPDLHSELNLSSLELGDSALYFCASSERAGSAGELFFGEGSRLTVL.

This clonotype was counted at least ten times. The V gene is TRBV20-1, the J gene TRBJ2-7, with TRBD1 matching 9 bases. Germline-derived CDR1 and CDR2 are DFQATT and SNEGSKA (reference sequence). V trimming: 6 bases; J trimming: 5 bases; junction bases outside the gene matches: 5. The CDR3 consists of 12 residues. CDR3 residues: CSAIQGADEQYF. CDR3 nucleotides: TGCAGTGCGATACAGGGGGCGGACGAGCAGTACTTC.

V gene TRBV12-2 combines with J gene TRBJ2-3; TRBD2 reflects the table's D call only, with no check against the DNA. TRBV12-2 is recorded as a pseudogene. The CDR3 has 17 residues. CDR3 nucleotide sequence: TGTGCAAGTCGCTTAGGAGCGGGGGTTCCTAGCACAGATACGCAGTATTTT. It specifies CASRLGAGVPSTDTQYF.

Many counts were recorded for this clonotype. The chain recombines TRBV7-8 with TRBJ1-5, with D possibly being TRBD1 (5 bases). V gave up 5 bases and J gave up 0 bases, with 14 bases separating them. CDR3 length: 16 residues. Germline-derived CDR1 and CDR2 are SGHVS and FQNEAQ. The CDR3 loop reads CASSITPGHSNQPQHF. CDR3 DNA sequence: TGTGCCAGCAGCATAACCCCAGGGCATAGCAATCAGCCCCAGCATTTT. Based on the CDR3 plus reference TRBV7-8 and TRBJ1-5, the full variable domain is GAGVSQSPRYKVAKRGQDVALRCDPISGHVSLFWYQQALGQGPEFLTYFQNEAQLDKSGLPSDRFFAERPEGSVSTLKIQRTQQEDSAVYLCASSITPGHSNQPQHFGDGTRLSIL.

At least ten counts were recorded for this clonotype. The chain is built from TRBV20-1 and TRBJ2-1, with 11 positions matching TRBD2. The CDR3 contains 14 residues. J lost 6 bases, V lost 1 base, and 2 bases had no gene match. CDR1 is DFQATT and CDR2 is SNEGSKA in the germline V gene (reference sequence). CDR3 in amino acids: CSARVTSGTNEQFF. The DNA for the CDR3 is TGCAGTGCTAGAGTGACTAGCGGGACCAATGAGCAGTTCTTC.

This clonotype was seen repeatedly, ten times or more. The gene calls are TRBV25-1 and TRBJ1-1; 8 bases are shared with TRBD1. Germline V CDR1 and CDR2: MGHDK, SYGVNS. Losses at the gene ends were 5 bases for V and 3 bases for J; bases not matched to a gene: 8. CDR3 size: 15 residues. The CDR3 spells CASSPTSTGDTEAFF. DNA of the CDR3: TGTGCCAGCAGTCCAACCTCGACAGGGGACACTGAAGCTTTCTTT.

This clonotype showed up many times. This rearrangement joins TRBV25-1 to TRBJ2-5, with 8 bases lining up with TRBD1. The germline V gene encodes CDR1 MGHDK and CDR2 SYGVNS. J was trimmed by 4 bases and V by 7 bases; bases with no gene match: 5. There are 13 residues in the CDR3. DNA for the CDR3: TGTGCCAGCAAGGACAGGGCAGGAGAGACCCAGTACTTC. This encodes CASKDRAGETQYF.

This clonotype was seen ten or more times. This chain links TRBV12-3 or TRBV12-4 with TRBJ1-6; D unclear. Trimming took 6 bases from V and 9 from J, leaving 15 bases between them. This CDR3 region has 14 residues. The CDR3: CASSTVGGGSPLHF. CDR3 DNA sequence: TGTGCCAGCAGCACCGTGGGAGGCGGTTCACCCCTCCACTTT.

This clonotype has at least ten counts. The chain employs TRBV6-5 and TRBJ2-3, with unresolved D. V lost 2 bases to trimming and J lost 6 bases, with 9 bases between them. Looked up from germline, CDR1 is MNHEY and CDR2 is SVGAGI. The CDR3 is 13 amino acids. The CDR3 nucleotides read TGTGCCAGCAGTTACAGGGCTCGGGATACGCAGTATTTT. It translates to CASSYRARDTQYF.

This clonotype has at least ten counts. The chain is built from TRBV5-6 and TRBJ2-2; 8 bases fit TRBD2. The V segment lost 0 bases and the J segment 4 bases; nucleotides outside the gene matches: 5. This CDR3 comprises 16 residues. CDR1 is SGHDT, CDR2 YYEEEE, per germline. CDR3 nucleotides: TGTGCCAGCAGCTTGGAGCCCCGGGGGGGCACCGGGGAGCTGTTTTTT. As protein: CASSLEPRGGTGELFF. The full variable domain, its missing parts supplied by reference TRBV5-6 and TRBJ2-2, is DAGVTQSPTHLIKTRGQQVTLRCSPKSGHDTVSWYQQALGQGPQFIFQYYEEEERQRGNFPDRFSGHQFPNYSSELNVNALLLGDSALYLCASSLEPRGGTGELFFGEGSRLTVL.

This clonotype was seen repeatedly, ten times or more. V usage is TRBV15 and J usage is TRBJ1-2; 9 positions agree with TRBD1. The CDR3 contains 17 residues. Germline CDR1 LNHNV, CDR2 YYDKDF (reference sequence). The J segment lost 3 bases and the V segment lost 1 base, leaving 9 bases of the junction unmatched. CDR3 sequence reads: CATSRASRRDRDYGYTF. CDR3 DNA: TGTGCCACCAGCAGAGCCAGTCGGCGGGACAGGGACTATGGCTACACCTTC.

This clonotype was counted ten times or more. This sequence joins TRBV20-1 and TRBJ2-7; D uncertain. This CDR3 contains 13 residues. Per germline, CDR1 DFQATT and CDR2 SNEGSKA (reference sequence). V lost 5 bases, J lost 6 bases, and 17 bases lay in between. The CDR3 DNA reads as TGCAGTGCTTCCCGTGGCCCCTTGGGCGAGCAGTACTTC. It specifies CSASRGPLGEQYF.

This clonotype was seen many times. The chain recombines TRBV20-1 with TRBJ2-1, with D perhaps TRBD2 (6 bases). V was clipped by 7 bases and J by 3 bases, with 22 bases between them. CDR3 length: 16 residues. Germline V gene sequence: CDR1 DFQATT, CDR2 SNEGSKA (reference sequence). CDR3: CSVSPGTSGFYNEQFF. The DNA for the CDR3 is TGCAGTGTTTCTCCCGGGACTTCGGGGTTCTACAATGAGCAGTTCTTC.

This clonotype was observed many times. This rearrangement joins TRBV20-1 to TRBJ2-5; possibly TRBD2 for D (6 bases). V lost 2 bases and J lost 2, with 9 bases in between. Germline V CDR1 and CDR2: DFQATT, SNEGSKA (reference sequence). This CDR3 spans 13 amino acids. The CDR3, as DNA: TGCAGTGCTAGACCGACTAGTCAAGAGACCCAGTACTTC. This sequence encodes CSARPTSQETQYF.

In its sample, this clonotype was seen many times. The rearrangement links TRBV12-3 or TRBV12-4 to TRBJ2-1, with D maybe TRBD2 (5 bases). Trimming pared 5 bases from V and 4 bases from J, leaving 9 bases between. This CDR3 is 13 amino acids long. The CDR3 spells CASSPGLYNEQFF. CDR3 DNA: TGTGCCAGCAGTCCAGGACTGTACAATGAGCAGTTCTTC.

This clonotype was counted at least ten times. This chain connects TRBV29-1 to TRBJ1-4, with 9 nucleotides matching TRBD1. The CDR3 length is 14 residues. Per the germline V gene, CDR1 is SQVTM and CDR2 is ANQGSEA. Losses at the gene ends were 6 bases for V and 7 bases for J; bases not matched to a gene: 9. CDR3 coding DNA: TGCAGCGTCCTCGGACAGGGGTTCGGTGAAAAACTGTTTTTT. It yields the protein CSVLGQGFGEKLFF.

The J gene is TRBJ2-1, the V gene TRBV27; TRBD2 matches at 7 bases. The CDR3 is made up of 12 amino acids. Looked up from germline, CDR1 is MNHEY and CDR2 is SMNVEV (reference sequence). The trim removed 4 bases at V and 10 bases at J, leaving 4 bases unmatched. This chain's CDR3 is CASSSGLREQFF. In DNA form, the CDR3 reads TGTGCCAGCAGTTCGGGACTAAGAGAGCAGTTCTTC.

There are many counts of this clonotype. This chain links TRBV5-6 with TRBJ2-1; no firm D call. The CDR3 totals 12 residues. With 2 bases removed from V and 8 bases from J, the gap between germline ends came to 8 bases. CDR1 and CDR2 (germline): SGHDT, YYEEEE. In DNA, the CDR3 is TGTGCCAGCAGCTTCTCCTCTTATGAGCAGTTCTTC. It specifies CASSFSSYEQFF.

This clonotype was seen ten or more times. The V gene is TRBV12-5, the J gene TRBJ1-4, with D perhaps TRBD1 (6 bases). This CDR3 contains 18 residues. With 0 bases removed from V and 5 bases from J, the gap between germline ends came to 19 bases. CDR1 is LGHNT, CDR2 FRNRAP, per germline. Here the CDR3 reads CASGLVTDDRPFNEKLFF. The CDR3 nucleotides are TGTGCTAGTGGTTTGGTAACTGACGACAGGCCCTTCAATGAAAAACTGTTTTTT.

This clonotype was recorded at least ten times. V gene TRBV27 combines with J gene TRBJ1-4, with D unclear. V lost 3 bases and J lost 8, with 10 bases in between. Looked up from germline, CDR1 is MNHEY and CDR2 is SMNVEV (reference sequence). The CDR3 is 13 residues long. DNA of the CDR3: TGTGCCAGCAGTTTCCGAGACTTAGAAAAACTGTTTTTT. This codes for CASSFRDLEKLFF.

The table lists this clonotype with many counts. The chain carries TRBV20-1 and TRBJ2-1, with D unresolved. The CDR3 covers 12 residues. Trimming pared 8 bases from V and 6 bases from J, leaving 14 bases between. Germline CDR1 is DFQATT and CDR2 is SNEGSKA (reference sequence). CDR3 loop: CSPTPSSNEQFF. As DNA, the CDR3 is TGCAGTCCCACGCCTTCGTCCAATGAGCAGTTCTTC.

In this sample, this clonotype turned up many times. The CDR3 DNA follows: TGTGCCAGCAGCGCCCATGGGGGCGACACCGGGGAGCTGTTTTTT. Its translation is CASSAHGGDTGELFF. The V gene is TRBV9, the J gene TRBJ2-2; TRBD1 might be the D (6 bases). The ends were cut back, 3 bases at V and 3 bases at J, with 12 bases in the middle. CDR3 length equals 15 residues. From germline, CDR1 is SGDLS and CDR2 YYNGEE.

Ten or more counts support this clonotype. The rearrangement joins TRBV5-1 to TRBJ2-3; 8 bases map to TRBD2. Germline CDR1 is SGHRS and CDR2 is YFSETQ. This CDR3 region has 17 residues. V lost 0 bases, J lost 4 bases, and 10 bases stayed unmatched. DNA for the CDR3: TGCGCCAGCAGCTTGGCCTCCCACGGGGGGGCGGCAGATACGCAGTATTTT. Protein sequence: CASSLASHGGAADTQYF.

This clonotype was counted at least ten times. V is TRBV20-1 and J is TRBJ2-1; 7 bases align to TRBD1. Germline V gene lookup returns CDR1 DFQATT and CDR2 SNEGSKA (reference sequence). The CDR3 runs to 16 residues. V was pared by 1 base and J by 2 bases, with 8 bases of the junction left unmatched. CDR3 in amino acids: CSARGGGPGAYNEQFF. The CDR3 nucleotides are TGCAGTGCTAGAGGAGGGGGCCCCGGGGCCTACAATGAGCAGTTCTTC.

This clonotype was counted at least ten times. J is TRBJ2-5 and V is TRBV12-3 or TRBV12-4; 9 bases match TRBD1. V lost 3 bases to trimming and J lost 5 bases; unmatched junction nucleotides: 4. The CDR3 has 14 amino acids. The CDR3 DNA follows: TGTGCCAGCAGTTTTAGGACAGGGGAGGAGACCCAGTACTTC. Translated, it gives CASSFRTGEETQYF.

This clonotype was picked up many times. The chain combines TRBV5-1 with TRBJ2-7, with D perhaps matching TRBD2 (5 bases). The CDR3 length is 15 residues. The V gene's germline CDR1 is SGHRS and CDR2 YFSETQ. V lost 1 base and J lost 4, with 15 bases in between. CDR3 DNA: TGCGCCAGCAGCTTGACGGGGATCTCGGGGTACGAGCAGTACTTC. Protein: CASSLTGISGYEQYF.

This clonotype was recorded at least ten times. This chain's CDR3 is CASSPPRDLGELFF. CDR3 bases: TGTGCCAGCTCACCACCCAGGGACCTCGGGGAGCTGTTTTTT. The V call is TRBV18, the J call TRBJ2-2, with D possibly being TRBD1 or TRBD2 (5 bases each). The ends were cut back, 0 bases at V and 7 bases at J, with 9 bases in the middle. Germline loops: CDR1 KGHSH, CDR2 LQKENI. The length of the CDR3 is 14 residues.

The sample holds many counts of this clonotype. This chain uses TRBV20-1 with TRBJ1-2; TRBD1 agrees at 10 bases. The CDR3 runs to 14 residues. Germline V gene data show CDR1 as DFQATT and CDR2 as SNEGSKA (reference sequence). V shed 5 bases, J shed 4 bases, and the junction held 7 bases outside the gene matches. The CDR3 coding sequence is TGCAGTGCTCTGGACAGGGGGGAACCCTATGGCTACACCTTC. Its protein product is CSALDRGEPYGYTF.